This TCR beta chain was found in a study of blood T cell repertoires in COVID-19. Study-wide background: The samples span acute and convalescent COVID-19 from the United States, Italy and Spain.

From germline, CDR1 is MNHEY and CDR2 SVGAGI. The germline V and J ends were trimmed by 0 bases and 5 bases, with 13 bases remaining between them. The CDR3 is 16 residues long. As originally analysed: Amplification of reference gene primers was used by the study to estimate nucleated cell counts. Generated by immunoSEQ multiplex PCR, the TCRdb table keeps only in-frame clones and is missing some. V and J calls and clone size are given by that table; D and trimming were obtained from the DNA. The sample consists of a few hundred thousand clones, roughly 87% of them appearing once. Sequenced material: PBMCs or T cells enriched from blood (not recorded which). This sequence was found in a woman between 18 and 29 years old who had recovered from COVID-19. V and J are TRBV6-5 and TRBJ2-2, with a tentative D call TRBD1 (6 bases). In nucleotides, the CDR3 is TGTGCCAGCAGTTACTCCAGGGGCAGTCGAACCGGGGAGCTGTTTTTT. Translation: CASSYSRGSRTGELFF.